The 16 T cell receptor beta chains below all came from one sample that was sequenced in a study of blood T cell repertoires in COVID-19. Data came from immunoSEQ multiplex PCR; TCRdb stores just in-frame clones and leaves some out. This table has some 100,000 clones, roughly 76% appearing once. Specimen: peripheral blood. These receptors were taken from a human donor in a cohort sampled during active COVID-19.

This clone was picked up one time. V gene TRBV4-2 combines with J gene TRBJ1-2; D is undetermined. The CDR3 has 15 residues. Trimming took off 1 base at V and 0 bases at J, with 9 bases between the two ends. CDR1 and CDR2 (germline): LGHNA, YNFKEQ. This CDR3 reads CASSQAWPANYGYTF. The CDR3, as DNA: TGTGCCAGCAGCCAAGCATGGCCAGCTAACTATGGCTACACCTTC.

J is TRBJ1-3 and V is TRBV18, with 8 positions matching TRBD1. The V gene end was trimmed by 6 bases and the J gene end by 0 bases; junction bases not matched to a gene: 13. Germline V gene sequence: CDR1 KGHSH, CDR2 LQKENI. The CDR3 sequence is 18 residues long. The CDR3: CASSQTPGQAFSGNTIYF. CDR3 DNA sequence: TGTGCCAGCTCTCAAACCCCGGGACAGGCTTTCTCTGGAAACACCATATATTTT.

V gene TRBV7-8 combines with J gene TRBJ2-7, with D perhaps matching TRBD2 (5 bases). Per the germline V gene, CDR1 is SGHVS and CDR2 is FQNEAQ. This CDR3 is 15 amino acids long. Trimming removed 0 bases from V and 2 bases from J, with 11 bases in between. As DNA, the CDR3 is TGTGCCAGCAGCTTAGCGCTACTAGAAGCCTACGAGCAGTACTTC. Translation gives CASSLALLEAYEQYF. Complete variable domain (other parts from reference TRBV7-8 and TRBJ2-7): GAGVSQSPRYKVAKRGQDVALRCDPISGHVSLFWYQQALGQGPEFLTYFQNEAQLDKSGLPSDRFFAERPEGSVSTLKIQRTQQEDSAVYLCASSLALLEAYEQYFGPGTRLTVT.

V and J are TRBV20-1 and TRBJ2-7; 8 bases line up with TRBD2. The trim removed 3 bases at V and 0 bases at J, leaving 4 bases unmatched. Germline CDR1 DFQATT, CDR2 SNEGSKA (reference sequence). CDR3 length equals 14 residues. Here the CDR3 reads CSASPLADSYEQYF. The CDR3 coding sequence is TGCAGTGCTAGTCCACTAGCGGACTCCTACGAGCAGTACTTC.

The J gene is TRBJ1-5, the V gene TRBV15; 7 positions agree with TRBD1. The CDR3 covers 16 residues. Trimming cost V 1 base and J 2 bases; bases outside gene matches: 5. Germline V lookup: CDR1 LNHNV, CDR2 YYDKDF (reference sequence). DNA of the CDR3: TGTGCCACCAGCAGAGGGGACAGTGCCGGCAATCAGCCCCAGCATTTT. This sequence encodes CATSRGDSAGNQPQHF.

This chain uses TRBV29-1 with TRBJ1-1; 9 nucleotides align to TRBD1. The CDR3 totals 14 residues. CDR1 and CDR2 (germline): SQVTM, ANQGSEA. Trimming took 7 bases from V and 6 from J; bases not matched to a gene: 12. Here the CDR3 DNA reads TGCAGCGGCGGAGGGACAGGGAGTTCTCCTGAAGCTTTCTTT. Amino acids: CSGGGTGSSPEAFF.

This rearrangement joins TRBV28 to TRBJ2-5; 9 positions agree with TRBD1. The germline CDR1 and CDR2 sequences are MDHEN and SYDVKM. CDR3 length: 17 residues. V was pared by 3 bases and J by 0 bases, with 8 bases of the junction left unmatched. The DNA of the CDR3 is TGTGCCAGCAGTTTCCCCCTCCGGGACAGGGACCAAGAGACCCAGTACTTC. It specifies CASSFPLRDRDQETQYF.

CDR3 in DNA: TGTGCCACCAGTCCACGACAGGTACACACCGGGGAGCTGTTTTTT. Translating it yields CATSPRQVHTGELFF. The chain couples TRBV24-1 to TRBJ2-2; D perhaps matches TRBD1 (6 bases). The germline CDR1 and CDR2 sequences are KGHDR and SFDVKD. The CDR3 loop spans 15 amino acids. V was trimmed by 6 bases and J by 3 bases, leaving 13 bases between them.

This clone was counted between two and nine times. This rearrangement joins TRBV5-6 to TRBJ2-7, with 14 bases lining up with TRBD2. V lost 5 bases to trimming and J lost 0 bases; unmatched junction nucleotides: 10. Germline CDR1 reads SGHDT; CDR2 reads YYEEEE. The CDR3 consists of 18 residues. CDR3 region: CASRPWTSGGRSSYEQYF. As DNA, the CDR3 is TGTGCCAGCAGACCTTGGACTAGCGGGGGGAGAAGCTCCTACGAGCAGTACTTC.

This chain uses TRBV29-1 with TRBJ1-2; TRBD1 agrees at 7 bases. Per germline, CDR1 SQVTM and CDR2 ANQGSEA. The CDR3 runs to 16 residues. With V trimmed by 6 bases and J by 4 bases, 17 bases remained unmatched. The CDR3 region has the DNA TGCAGCGTAGGAGGGGCACAGGGGACTCGGGGCTATGGCTACACCTTC. It codes for CSVGGAQGTRGYGYTF.

The rearrangement uses TRBV6-2 or TRBV6-3 and TRBJ2-2; perhaps TRBD1 as D (6 bases). V lost 2 bases and J 5 bases, leaving 15 bases between the germline ends. Looked up from germline, CDR1 is MNHEY and CDR2 is SVGEGT. The CDR3 contains 16 residues. CDR3 in DNA: TGTGCCAGCAGTTACAGGGGACACTGGATAACCGGGGAGCTGTTTTTT. It yields the protein CASSYRGHWITGELFF.

The chain is built from TRBV2 and TRBJ1-6, with a tentative D call TRBD1 (5 bases). This CDR3 region has 14 residues. V shed 5 bases and J shed 4 bases, with 9 bases lying between them. CDR1 is SNHLY and CDR2 is FYNNEI in the germline V gene. CDR3 sequence reads: CASSPGTYNSPLHF. For the CDR3, the DNA is TGTGCCAGCAGTCCCGGGACTTATAATTCACCCCTCCACTTT.

V and J are TRBV4-3 and TRBJ2-3, with 11 bases that match TRBD2. Germline V CDR1 and CDR2: LGHNA, YSLEER. The ends lost 3 bases at V and 2 bases at J; junction bases unmatched: 7. The length of the CDR3 is 17 residues. The CDR3 DNA follows: TGCGCCAGCAGCCATTATTGGACTAGCGGGTCCACAGATACGCAGTATTTT. Its protein product is CASSHYWTSGSTDTQYF.

The sample holds a few counts of this clone. The chain is built from TRBV5-6 and TRBJ1-6; D perhaps matches TRBD1 (5 bases). There are 16 residues in the CDR3. Germline assignment: CDR1 SGHDT and CDR2 YYEEEE. Trimming cost V 2 bases and J 6 bases, with 15 bases left between them. CDR3 nucleotides: TGTGCCAGCAGCTTTTCGTTCGGGGGGATTAATTCACCCCTCCACTTT. Amino acids: CASSFSFGGINSPLHF.

This clone was counted only a few times. CDR3 DNA sequence: TGTGCCAGCAGCCCAGCAGGGAACTATGGCTACACCTTC. Protein product: CASSPAGNYGYTF. The J gene is TRBJ1-2, the V gene TRBV6-5, with a possible D match to TRBD1 (5 bases). Germline V gives CDR1 MNHEY, CDR2 SVGAGI. This CDR3 comprises 13 residues. V lost 6 bases, J lost 2 bases, and 10 bases lay in between.

The sample holds one count of this clone. The V and J genes are TRBV5-8 and TRBJ1-1; D gene uncertain. The V and J ends lost 4 bases and 1 base respectively, with 14 bases between them. The CDR3 has 15 amino acids. Germline V gene data show CDR1 as SGHTS and CDR2 as YDEGEE. The chain's CDR3 is CASSRDGGWNTEAFF. In DNA form, the CDR3 reads TGTGCCAGCAGCCGCGACGGAGGTTGGAACACTGAAGCTTTCTTT.